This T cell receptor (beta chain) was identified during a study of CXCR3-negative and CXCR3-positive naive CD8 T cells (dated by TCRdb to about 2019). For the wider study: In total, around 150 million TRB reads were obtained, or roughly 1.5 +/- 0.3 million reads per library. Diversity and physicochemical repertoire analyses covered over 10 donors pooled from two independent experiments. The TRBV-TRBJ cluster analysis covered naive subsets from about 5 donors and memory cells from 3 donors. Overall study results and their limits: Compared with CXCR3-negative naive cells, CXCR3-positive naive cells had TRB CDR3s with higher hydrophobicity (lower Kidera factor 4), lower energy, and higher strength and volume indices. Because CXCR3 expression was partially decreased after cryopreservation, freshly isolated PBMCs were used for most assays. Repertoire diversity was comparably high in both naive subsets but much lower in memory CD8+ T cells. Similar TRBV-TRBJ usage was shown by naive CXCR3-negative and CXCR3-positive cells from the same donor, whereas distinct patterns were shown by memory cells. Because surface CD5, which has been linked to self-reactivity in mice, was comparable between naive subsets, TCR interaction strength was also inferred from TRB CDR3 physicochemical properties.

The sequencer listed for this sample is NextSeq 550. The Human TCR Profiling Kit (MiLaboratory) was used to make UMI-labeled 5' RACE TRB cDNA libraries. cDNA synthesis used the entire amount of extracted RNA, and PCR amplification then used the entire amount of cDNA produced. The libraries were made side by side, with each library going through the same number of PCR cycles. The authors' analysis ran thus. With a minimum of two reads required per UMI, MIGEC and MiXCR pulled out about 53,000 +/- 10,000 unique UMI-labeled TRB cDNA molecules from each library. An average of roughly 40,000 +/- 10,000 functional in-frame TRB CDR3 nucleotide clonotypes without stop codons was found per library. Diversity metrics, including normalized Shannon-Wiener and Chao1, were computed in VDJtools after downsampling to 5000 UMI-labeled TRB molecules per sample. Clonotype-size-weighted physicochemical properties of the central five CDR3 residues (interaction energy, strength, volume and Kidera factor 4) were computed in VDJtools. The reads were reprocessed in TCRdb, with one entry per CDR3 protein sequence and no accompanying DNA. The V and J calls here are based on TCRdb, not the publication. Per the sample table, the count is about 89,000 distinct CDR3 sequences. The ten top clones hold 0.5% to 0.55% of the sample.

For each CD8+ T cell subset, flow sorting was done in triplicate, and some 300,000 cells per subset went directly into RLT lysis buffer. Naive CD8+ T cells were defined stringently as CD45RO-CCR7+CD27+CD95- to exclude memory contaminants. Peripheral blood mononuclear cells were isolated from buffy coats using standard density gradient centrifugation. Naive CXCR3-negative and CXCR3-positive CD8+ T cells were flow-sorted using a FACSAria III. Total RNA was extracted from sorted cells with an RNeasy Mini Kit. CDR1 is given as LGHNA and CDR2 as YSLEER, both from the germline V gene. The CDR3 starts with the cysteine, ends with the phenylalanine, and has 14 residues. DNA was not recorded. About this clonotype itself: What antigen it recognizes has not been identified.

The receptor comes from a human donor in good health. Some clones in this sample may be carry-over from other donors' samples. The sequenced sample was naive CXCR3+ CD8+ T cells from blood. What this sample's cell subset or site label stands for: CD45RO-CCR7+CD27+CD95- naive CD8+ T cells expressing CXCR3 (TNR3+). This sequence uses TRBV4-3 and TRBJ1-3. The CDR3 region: CASSLGQGGNTIYF.